This is a list of T cell receptor beta chains from one sample in a study of T-cell memory formation after mild COVID-19. TCRdb itself ran the 5' RACE reads through MiXCR, one entry per CDR3 protein. The data show roughly 510,000 distinct CDR3 sequences, roughly 17% seen once. The sequenced material came from PBMCs or a T cell subset sorted from them (not recorded which). These receptors were taken from an adult woman who had mild COVID-19 (a few samples of this study predate the infection). Cell type and time point are not known. Both conserved end residues are part of each CDR3. The D gene is left open where the match is weak. Size is stated for part of the rows, as once, few or many counts, or as a class when the clone is expanded.

D: NA
size: few
V: TRBV20-1
J: TRBJ1-2
CDR3: CSARRREAGYTF
DNA: TGCAGTGCCCGACGGCGGGAGGCTGGCTACACCTTC

D: TRBD2
size: NA
V: TRBV6-1
J: TRBJ2-7
CDR3: CASSARLAEQYF
DNA: TGTGCCAGCAGTGCCCGACTAGCGGAGCAGTACTTC

D: NA
size: few
V: TRBV5-5
J: TRBJ2-3
CDR3: CASSLVSGPTDTQYF
DNA: TGTGCCAGCAGCTTGGTGTCGGGGCCCACAGATACGCAGTATTTT

D: NA
size: few
V: TRBV5-6
J: TRBJ1-2
CDR3: CASSLWKGDGYTF
DNA: TGTGCCAGCAGCTTGTGGAAGGGGGATGGCTACACCTTC

D: TRBD1
size: NA
V: TRBV9
J: TRBJ1-2
CDR3: CASSLSGTGDYGYTF
DNA: TGTGCCAGCAGCTTATCCGGGACAGGGGACTATGGCTACACCTTC

D: NA
size: NA
V: TRBV20-1
J: TRBJ2-3
CDR3: CSAKAGAPDTQYF
DNA: TGCAGTGCTAAGGCGGGGGCTCCAGATACGCAGTATTTT

D: NA
size: NA
V: TRBV29-1
J: TRBJ2-7
CDR3: CSVKVGRTNEQYF
DNA: TGCAGCGTTAAGGTCGGGAGAACCAACGAGCAGTACTTC

D: NA
size: few
V: TRBV4-2
J: TRBJ1-6
CDR3: CASSQEQGVNSPLHF
DNA: TGTGCCAGCAGCCAAGAACAGGGAGTTAATTCACCCCTCCACTTT

D: NA
size: NA
V: TRBV12-3/TRBV12-4
J: TRBJ1-5
CDR3: CASSFGGALGNQPQHF
DNA: TGTGCCAGCAGTTTTGGGGGGGCCCTCGGCAATCAGCCCCAGCATTTT

D: TRBD2
size: NA
V: TRBV4-2
J: TRBJ2-7
CDR3: CASSQESSGGPYEQYF
DNA: TGTGCCAGCAGCCAAGAGTCTAGCGGGGGACCCTACGAGCAGTACTTC

D: NA
size: few
V: TRBV24-1
J: TRBJ2-3
CDR3: CATSHTDTQYF
DNA: TGTGCCACCTCGCACACAGATACGCAGTATTTT

D: NA
size: NA
V: TRBV12-3/TRBV12-4
J: TRBJ1-2
CDR3: CASSPLFQGDNYGYTF
DNA: TGTGCCAGCAGTCCTCTCTTCCAGGGCGATAACTATGGCTACACCTTC

D: TRBD1
size: few
V: TRBV29-1
J: TRBJ1-2
CDR3: CSVPGQGYGYTF
DNA: TGCAGCGTTCCGGGACAGGGGTATGGCTACACCTTC

D: NA
size: few
V: TRBV6-1
J: TRBJ1-1
CDR3: CASSVIADTEAFF
DNA: TGTGCCAGCAGTGTTATTGCGGACACTGAAGCTTTCTTT

D: NA
size: few
V: TRBV7-9
J: TRBJ2-7
CDR3: CASSSPGLGLYEQYF
DNA: TGTGCCAGCAGCTCCCCGGGACTCGGACTCTACGAGCAGTACTTC

D: NA
size: few
V: TRBV3-1
J: TRBJ2-1
CDR3: CASSQERETYNEQFF
DNA: TGTGCCAGCAGCCAAGAGAGGGAGACGTACAATGAGCAGTTCTTC

D: NA
size: once
V: TRBV12-3/TRBV12-4
J: TRBJ1-4
CDR3: CASSLSALNEKLFF
DNA: TGTGCCAGCAGTCTTTCCGCCCTTAATGAAAAACTGTTTTTT

D: TRBD2
size: few
V: TRBV15
J: TRBJ2-1
CDR3: CAIERGGRNEQFF
DNA: TGTGCCATCGAGCGGGGGGGCCGGAATGAGCAGTTCTTC

D: NA
size: NA
V: TRBV11-2
J: TRBJ1-2
CDR3: CASSLEATLRTF
DNA: TGTGCCAGCAGCTTAGAAGCTACCCTGCGCACCTTC

D: NA
size: many
V: TRBV7-3
J: TRBJ2-7
CDR3: CASSLRRGTPYEQYF
DNA: TGTGCCAGCAGCCTTAGACGGGGGACCCCCTACGAGCAGTACTTC

D: TRBD2
size: NA
V: TRBV5-4
J: TRBJ2-7
CDR3: CASSFPGTSGFYEQYF
DNA: TGTGCCAGCAGTTTCCCCGGGACTAGCGGTTTCTACGAGCAGTACTTC

D: TRBD2
size: few
V: TRBV7-9
J: TRBJ2-3
CDR3: CASSVEKGTSGITDTQYF
DNA: TGTGCCAGCAGCGTAGAAAAAGGGACTAGCGGGATCACAGATACGCAGTATTTT

D: NA
size: few
V: TRBV12-3/TRBV12-4
J: TRBJ1-3
CDR3: CASTLGREQGRNTIYF
DNA: TGTGCCAGCACCTTGGGTCGAGAACAGGGTAGAAACACCATATATTTT

D: TRBD2
size: few
V: TRBV6-5
J: TRBJ2-1
CDR3: CASSSTSGADNEQFF
DNA: TGTGCCAGCAGTTCGACTAGCGGGGCGGACAATGAGCAGTTCTTC

D: TRBD2
size: few
V: TRBV7-9
J: TRBJ2-3
CDR3: CASSLPSGGDTQYF
DNA: TGTGCCAGCAGCTTACCTAGCGGGGGTGATACGCAGTATTTT

D: NA
size: few
V: TRBV29-1
J: TRBJ2-1
CDR3: CSVEGQTLVDEQFF
DNA: TGCAGCGTTGAAGGGCAGACCCTTGTCGATGAGCAGTTCTTC

D: NA
size: few
V: TRBV18
J: TRBJ1-1
CDR3: CASSPSPGPGNTEAFF
DNA: TGTGCCAGCTCACCATCCCCGGGGCCAGGTAACACTGAAGCTTTCTTT

D: NA
size: many
V: TRBV29-1
J: TRBJ2-2
CDR3: CSVSSTNTGELFF
DNA: TGCAGCGTTTCCTCAACGAACACCGGGGAGCTGTTTTTT

D: NA
size: many
V: TRBV5-1
J: TRBJ2-1
CDR3: CASSPGVSSYNEQFF
DNA: TGCGCCAGCAGCCCAGGTGTTAGCTCCTACAATGAGCAGTTCTTC

D: NA
size: few
V: TRBV6-6
J: TRBJ1-5
CDR3: CAKGGGNQPQHF
DNA: TGTGCCAAAGGGGGAGGCAATCAGCCCCAGCATTTT

D: TRBD2
size: few
V: TRBV4-2
J: TRBJ2-1
CDR3: CASSHARLAEGGDEQFF
DNA: TGTGCCAGCAGCCATGCGAGACTAGCCGAGGGTGGCGATGAGCAGTTCTTC

D: TRBD2
size: few
V: TRBV24-1
J: TRBJ2-3
CDR3: CATSDQFGTSGGRDTQYF
DNA: TGTGCCACCAGTGACCAGTTTGGGACTAGCGGAGGGAGAGATACGCAGTATTTT

D: NA
size: NA
V: TRBV6-5
J: TRBJ2-1
CDR3: CASSFGTPISYNEQFF
DNA: TGTGCCAGCAGTTTCGGGACTCCTATCTCCTACAATGAGCAGTTCTTC

D: TRBD1
size: few
V: TRBV6-6
J: TRBJ2-7
CDR3: CASSSRGDRAHEQYF
DNA: TGTGCCAGCAGTTCCCGAGGGGACAGGGCCCACGAGCAGTACTTC

D: NA
size: few
V: TRBV14
J: TRBJ2-5
CDR3: CASSQGSRVQETQYF
DNA: TGTGCCAGCAGCCAAGGATCCAGGGTCCAAGAGACCCAGTACTTC

D: TRBD1
size: NA
V: TRBV12-3/TRBV12-4
J: TRBJ1-2
CDR3: CASRSSPGQASGYNYGYTF
DNA: TGTGCCAGCAGAAGTTCACCGGGACAGGCCTCCGGTTACAACTATGGCTACACCTTC

D: TRBD2
size: few
V: TRBV18
J: TRBJ2-5
CDR3: CASSVGPGGQETQYF
DNA: TGTGCCAGCTCCGTCGGTCCGGGGGGCCAAGAGACCCAGTACTTC

D: TRBD1
size: NA
V: TRBV29-1
J: TRBJ2-7
CDR3: CSVDSGTDPYEQYF
DNA: TGCAGCGTTGATTCCGGGACAGACCCCTACGAGCAGTACTTC